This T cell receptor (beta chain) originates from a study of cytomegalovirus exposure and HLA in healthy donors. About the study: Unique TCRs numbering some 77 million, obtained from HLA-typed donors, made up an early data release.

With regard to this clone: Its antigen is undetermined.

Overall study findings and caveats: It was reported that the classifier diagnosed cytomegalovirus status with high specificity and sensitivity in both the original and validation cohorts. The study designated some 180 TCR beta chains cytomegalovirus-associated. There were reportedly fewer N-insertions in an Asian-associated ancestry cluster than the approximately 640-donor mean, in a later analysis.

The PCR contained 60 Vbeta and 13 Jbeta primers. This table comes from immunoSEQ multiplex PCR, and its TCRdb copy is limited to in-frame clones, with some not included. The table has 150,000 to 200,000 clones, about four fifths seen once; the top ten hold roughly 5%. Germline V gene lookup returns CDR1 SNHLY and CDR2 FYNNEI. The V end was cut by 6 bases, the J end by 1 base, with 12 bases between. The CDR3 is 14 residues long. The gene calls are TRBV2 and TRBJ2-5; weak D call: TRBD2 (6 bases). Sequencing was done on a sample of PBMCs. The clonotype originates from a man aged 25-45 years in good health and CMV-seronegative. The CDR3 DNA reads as TGTGCCAGCAGACCCCACGGGGGCCAAGAGACCCAGTACTTC. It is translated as CASRPHGGQETQYF.